These 18 T cell receptor beta chains were sequenced from one sample in a study of shared clonotypes between healthy human individuals. As defined, naive CD8 cells were CD45RO-negative and positively selected for CCR7, with terminally differentiated effector memory CD45RA+ cells excluded. Profiled with immunoSEQ multiplex PCR; TCRdb holds only in-frame clones, not every one. Altogether some 800,000 clones are present, 80% to 95% being singletons, with the ten largest covering about 24%. The sequenced sample was naive CD8+ T cells sorted from blood. The receptors shown here come from a man aged 25-40 years in good health.

The chain joins TRBV11-2 to TRBJ2-7; D remains ambiguous. Germline V gene sequence: CDR1 SGHAT, CDR2 FQNNGV. The CDR3 sequence is 12 residues long. V lost 1 base and J lost 3, with 4 bases in between. The CDR3 DNA reads TGTGCCAGCAGCTTAGCCATCTACGAGCAGTACTTC. Protein: CASSLAIYEQYF.

The chain has TRBV27 and TRBJ1-3, with TRBD1 matching over 7 bases. V lost 5 bases and J lost 0; bases outside the gene matches: 1. The CDR3 is made up of 14 amino acids. CDR1 MNHEY and CDR2 SMNVEV come from the germline V gene (reference sequence). The CDR3 DNA reads as TGTGCCAGCAGTAGGGACAGCTCTGGAAACACCATATATTTT. Its translation: CASSRDSSGNTIYF.

The sample holds a few counts of this clone. The chain is built from TRBV6-5 and TRBJ1-5; maybe TRBD1 (5 bases). V was pared by 6 bases and J by 4 bases, with 10 bases between. Germline V lookup: CDR1 MNHEY, CDR2 SVGAGI. The CDR3 is 13 amino acids. The CDR3 loop is CASRGRGNQPQHF. The CDR3 nucleotides read TGTGCCAGCAGGGGAAGGGGTAATCAGCCCCAGCATTTT.

CDR3 bases: TGTGCCAGCAGCCCTGGGACAGCGAATGAAAAACTGTTTTTT. It codes for CASSPGTANEKLFF. This chain uses TRBV9 with TRBJ1-4, with 7 bases identical to TRBD1. The V segment lost 4 bases and the J segment 5 bases; nucleotides outside the gene matches: 5. CDR1 and CDR2 from the germline V gene are SGDLS and YYNGEE. The CDR3 contains 14 residues.

The V call is TRBV5-1, the J call TRBJ2-6; a possible D gene is TRBD1 (6 bases). This CDR3 has 15 amino acids. Germline lookup yields CDR1 SGHRS and CDR2 YFSETQ. V lost 2 bases and J lost 4, with 10 bases in between. In DNA, the CDR3 is TGCGCCAGCAGCTTCCCAGGGGCCGGGGCCAACGTCCTGACTTTC. Protein: CASSFPGAGANVLTF.

The rearrangement links TRBV28 to TRBJ2-3, with TRBD1 matching 9 bases. Trimming took 3 bases from V and 5 from J; bases not matched to a gene: 12. The CDR3 contains 17 residues. Germline loops: CDR1 MDHEN, CDR2 SYDVKM. CDR3 DNA: TGTGCCAGCAGTTTGGACCGGGACAGGGTGAATGGAGATACGCAGTATTTT. This sequence encodes CASSLDRDRVNGDTQYF.

The chain is built from TRBV11-3 and TRBJ2-1, with 7 bases identical to TRBD2. From germline, CDR1 is SGHNT and CDR2 YENEEA. V shed 3 bases, J shed 5 bases, and the junction held 13 bases outside the gene matches. This CDR3 is 17 amino acids long. This chain's CDR3 is CASSFGTAGVADNEQFF. In nucleotides, the CDR3 is TGTGCCAGCAGCTTTGGAACTGCGGGAGTCGCTGACAATGAGCAGTTCTTC.

The rearrangement joins TRBV11-2 to TRBJ2-4; TRBD2 might be the D (6 bases). This CDR3 comprises 16 residues. Germline CDR1 reads SGHAT; CDR2 reads FQNNGV. V was shortened by 4 bases and J by 0 bases, with 13 bases between the two germline ends. CDR3 coding DNA: TGTGCCAGCAGCTCCGGGAGCGGTCTAGCCAAAAACATTCAGTACTTC. Translated: CASSSGSGLAKNIQYF. Filled out from reference TRBV11-2 and TRBJ2-4, the complete variable domain reads EAGVAQSPRYKIIEKRQSVAFWCNPISGHATLYWYQQILGQGPKLLIQFQNNGVVDDSQLPKDRFSAERLKGVDSTLKIQPAKLEDSAVYLCASSSGSGLAKNIQYFGAGTRLSVL.

The gene calls are TRBV30 and TRBJ2-7, with D perhaps given as TRBD1 or TRBD2 (5 bases each). Germline V lookup: CDR1 GTSNPN, CDR2 SVGIG (reference sequence). V lost 1 base to trimming and J lost 5 bases, with 12 bases between them. This CDR3 has 13 amino acids. The CDR3 DNA sequence: TGTGCCTGGAGTGGGGGACCGCACGACGAGCAGTACTTC. Translation gives CAWSGGPHDEQYF.

The chain is built from TRBV29-1 and TRBJ2-1; 10 nucleotides agree with TRBD2. The CDR3 is made up of 16 amino acids. The germline V gene encodes CDR1 SQVTM and CDR2 ANQGSEA. V shed 2 bases, J shed 0 bases, and the junction held 4 bases outside the gene matches. The CDR3 region is CSVESSSGSSYNEQFF. For the CDR3, the DNA is TGCAGCGTTGAATCTTCTAGCGGGAGCTCCTACAATGAGCAGTTCTTC.

V gene TRBV6-1 combines with J gene TRBJ2-5; TRBD2 agrees at 8 bases. There are 17 residues in the CDR3. Per the germline V gene, CDR1 is MNHNS and CDR2 is SASEGT. V gave up 0 bases and J gave up 1 base; unmatched junction bases: 7. This CDR3 is CASSEANPGGPQETQYF. The DNA for the CDR3 is TGTGCCAGCAGTGAAGCAAACCCGGGGGGGCCCCAAGAGACCCAGTACTTC.

The chain couples TRBV5-5 to TRBJ2-7, with D maybe TRBD1 (5 bases). Germline assignment: CDR1 SGHKS and CDR2 YYEKEE (reference sequence). V was pared by 0 bases and J by 9 bases, with 10 bases between. The CDR3 consists of 12 residues. The CDR3 DNA sequence: TGTGCCAGCAGCTTGGATCCACAGGCGCAGTACTTC. Amino acids: CASSLDPQAQYF.

This clone was seen only once. This may arise from a read error, as a much more abundant clone is one base away. This rearrangement joins TRBV27 to TRBJ2-1; no clear D gene. In germline, CDR1 is MNHEY, CDR2 SMNVEV (reference sequence). This CDR3 comprises 10 residues. Trimming removed 8 bases from V and 5 bases from J, with 4 bases in between. The chain's CDR3 is CASGNNEQFF. The DNA of the CDR3 is TGTGCCAGCGGTAACAATGAGCAGTTCTTC.

This clone was counted between two and nine times. The CDR3 nucleotides read TGTGCCAGCAGTAACCGCAGGGGAAGGGAAAAACTGTTTTTT. Encoded protein: CASSNRRGREKLFF. The J gene is TRBJ1-4, the V gene TRBV27; maybe TRBD1 (6 bases). The V gene's germline CDR1 is MNHEY and CDR2 SMNVEV (reference sequence). CDR3 size: 14 residues. Trimming cost V 5 bases and J 8 bases, with 15 bases left between them.

V usage is TRBV27 and J usage is TRBJ2-1; 8 nucleotides match TRBD2. This CDR3 comprises 16 residues. The J segment lost 5 bases and the V segment lost 7 bases, leaving 13 bases of the junction unmatched. Germline V lookup: CDR1 MNHEY, CDR2 SMNVEV (reference sequence). The CDR3: CASTMTLAGQDNEQFF. In DNA form, the CDR3 reads TGTGCCAGCACCATGACTCTAGCGGGCCAAGACAATGAGCAGTTCTTC.

The J gene is TRBJ2-7, the V gene TRBV27; 8 bases map to TRBD2. This CDR3 spans 17 amino acids. After removal of 3 bases from V and 2 bases from J, the junction contained 12 bases not matched to a gene. Germline V gene data show CDR1 as MNHEY and CDR2 as SMNVEV (reference sequence). The CDR3 reads CASSLSGGASGTYEQYF. The CDR3 DNA reads as TGTGCCAGCAGTTTGTCGGGGGGGGCTAGCGGAACCTACGAGCAGTACTTC.

CDR3 loop: CASSAGLYSNQPQHF. CDR3 nucleotide sequence: TGTGCCAGCAGTGCGGGACTGTATAGCAATCAGCCCCAGCATTTT. The chain has TRBV6-1 and TRBJ1-5, with a tentative D call TRBD1 (5 bases). Per germline, CDR1 MNHNS and CDR2 SASEGT. The CDR3 is 15 residues long. V was trimmed by 4 bases and J by 0 bases, leaving 10 bases between them.

The genes are TRBV29-1 and TRBJ1-1; the D is unclear. Per the germline V gene, CDR1 is SQVTM and CDR2 is ANQGSEA. CDR3 size: 13 residues. Trimming pared 5 bases from V and 2 bases from J, leaving 12 bases between. The CDR3 DNA reads as TGCAGCGTTCTCGGACGGGCAAACACTGAAGCTTTCTTT. This translates into CSVLGRANTEAFF.